Following are 23 T cell receptor beta chains from one sample sequenced in a study of cytomegalovirus exposure and HLA in healthy donors. The study ran its PCR with 60 Vbeta and 13 Jbeta primers. Data came from immunoSEQ multiplex PCR; TCRdb stores just in-frame clones and leaves some out. Among over 150,000 clones listed, 77% were seen once. Sequenced sample: PBMCs. Receptor source: a woman under 40 in good health and CMV-seropositive.

This clone was seen only once. The rearrangement joins TRBV6-1 to TRBJ1-1; D might be TRBD1 (5 bases). The CDR3 runs 14 residues. Looked up from germline, CDR1 is MNHNS and CDR2 is SASEGT. V was cut by 10 bases and J by 1 base, with 16 bases left in between. CDR3 nucleotides: TGTGCCACCCTAAGGGGCTACGGGAACACTGAAGCTTTCTTT. It specifies CATLRGYGNTEAFF.

The CDR3, as DNA: TGCGCCAGCAGCACCCCCGGGACTAGCGGGAGCAATGAGCAGTTCTTC. Its protein is CASSTPGTSGSNEQFF. The chain combines TRBV10-2 with TRBJ2-1, with 14 bases identical to TRBD2. The V and J ends lost 6 bases and 6 bases, in that order; junction bases with no gene match: 7. The germline gives CDR1 WSHSY, CDR2 SAAADI. CDR3 length: 16 residues.

This sequence joins TRBV2 and TRBJ2-5; 8 bases line up with TRBD1. The CDR3 length is 16 residues. V lost 6 bases and J lost 5; bases outside the gene matches: 14. CDR1 is SNHLY, CDR2 FYNNEI, per germline. CDR3 nucleotides: TGTGCCAGCAGCTCCTCATTAGGACAGGGCGGGGAGACCCAGTACTTC. Translated: CASSSSLGQGGETQYF.

The chain's CDR3 is CASVQGTGVRQYF. In DNA, the CDR3 is TGTGCCAGCGTACAGGGCACTGGGGTGAGGCAGTACTTC. The gene calls are TRBV7-8 and TRBJ2-7, with TRBD1 as a possible D gene (6 bases). V shed 8 bases and J shed 9 bases, with 20 bases lying between them. Germline loops: CDR1 SGHVS, CDR2 FQNEAQ. CDR3 length equals 13 residues.

This clone has only a few counts. V gene TRBV19 combines with J gene TRBJ2-6; weak D call: TRBD2 (5 bases). Per germline, CDR1 LNHDA and CDR2 SQIVND (reference sequence). Trimming shortened V by 3 bases and J by 1 base, and 7 bases separated the two germline ends. The CDR3 is 15 residues long. CDR3 nucleotide sequence: TGTGCCAGTAGTATGGGAGCGTCTGGGGCCAACGTCCTGACTTTC. Translating it yields CASSMGASGANVLTF.

The chain links TRBV18 to TRBJ1-4; TRBD1 matches at 7 bases. This CDR3 comprises 17 residues. Germline assignment: CDR1 KGHSH and CDR2 LQKENI. Germline trimming cut 1 base from V and 0 bases from J; bases unmatched to any gene: 5. The CDR3 DNA is TGTGCCAGCTCACCACTGGGACAGACAACAACTAATGAAAAACTGTTTTTT. This gives the protein CASSPLGQTTTNEKLFF.

This clone was counted once. The V gene is TRBV4-1, the J gene TRBJ1-2; TRBD1 matches at 9 bases. The junction had 3 bases not matched to a gene; V was cut back by 2 bases and J by 2 bases. The CDR3 is 15 amino acids. The germline V gene has CDR1 MGHRA and CDR2 YSYEKL. CDR3 sequence (DNA): TGCGCCAGCAGCCAAAAGACAGGGGGAAACTATGGCTACACCTTC. It specifies CASSQKTGGNYGYTF.

V usage is TRBV5-1 and J usage is TRBJ1-1; possibly TRBD1 for D (5 bases). This CDR3 is 13 amino acids long. CDR1 SGHRS and CDR2 YFSETQ come from the germline V gene. Deletions cut 2 bases from V and 4 bases from J, with 9 bases between. The CDR3 is CASSFSQGTEAFF. In DNA form, the CDR3 reads TGCGCCAGCAGCTTTTCCCAGGGCACTGAAGCTTTCTTT.

V and J are TRBV28 and TRBJ1-2; 10 bases are shared with TRBD1. This CDR3 has 13 amino acids. Germline V lookup: CDR1 MDHEN, CDR2 SYDVKM. Trimming took 6 bases from V and 7 from J; bases not matched to a gene: 5. For the CDR3, the DNA is TGTGCCAGCAGCTCCGGGACAGGGGTTGGCTACACCTTC. Amino acid sequence: CASSSGTGVGYTF.

The rearrangement uses TRBV28 and TRBJ2-7; possible D gene TRBD2, 6 bases. The V end lost 7 bases, the J end lost 8 bases, and 18 bases lay between the germline ends. Germline V gene data show CDR1 as MDHEN and CDR2 as SYDVKM. The CDR3 is made up of 13 amino acids. CDR3 DNA: TGTGCCAGCAATATCGAGGCGGGGTACCAGCAGTACTTC. Translation: CASNIEAGYQQYF.

This sequence joins TRBV10-2 and TRBJ2-1, with D tentatively TRBD2 (6 bases). This CDR3 is built from 14 residues. The V gene's germline CDR1 is WSHSY and CDR2 SAAADI. Trimming cost V 4 bases and J 8 bases, with 15 bases left between them. The CDR3 DNA is TGCGCCAGCAGTGGAGGAGGACTAATCGATGAGCAGTTCTTC. It translates to CASSGGGLIDEQFF.

The V call is TRBV30, the J call TRBJ2-3; D possibly corresponds to TRBD1 (6 bases). The CDR3 spans 14 residues. The V gene lost 4 bases and the J gene lost 1 base, with 12 bases spanning the gap. CDR1 and CDR2 from the germline V gene are GTSNPN and SVGIG (reference sequence). Here the CDR3 DNA reads TGTGCCTGGATAAAGGGGGATGGCACAGATACGCAGTATTTT. This gives the protein CAWIKGDGTDTQYF.

A single count supports this clone. The chain has TRBV5-6 and TRBJ2-4; 8 bases fit TRBD2. The CDR3 consists of 16 residues. With V trimmed by 2 bases and J by 0 bases, 4 bases remained unmatched. Germline assignment: CDR1 SGHDT and CDR2 YYEEEE. The CDR3 spells CASSLNLAGAKNIQYF. In nucleotides, the CDR3 is TGTGCCAGCAGCTTAAACCTAGCGGGAGCCAAAAACATTCAGTACTTC.

This clone has only a few counts. The chain uses TRBV6-1 and TRBJ2-7; 7 positions match TRBD2. From germline, CDR1 is MNHNS and CDR2 SASEGT. V dropped 5 bases and J dropped 4; count of bases not matched to a gene: 11. This CDR3 contains 15 residues. CDR3 DNA sequence: TGTGCCAGCAGTACCGACCCTAGCGGACCTTACGAGCAGTACTTC. It codes for CASSTDPSGPYEQYF.

The table lists this clone with a count of one. V and J are TRBV19 and TRBJ1-5; possible D gene TRBD1, 6 bases. Germline V gene lookup returns CDR1 LNHDA and CDR2 SQIVND (reference sequence). CDR3 size: 15 residues. Trimming stripped 7 bases from V and 3 bases from J, with 16 bases between. CDR3 in DNA: TGTGCCAGTACCCCCACCCAGGGGAACAATCAGCCCCAGCATTTT. The encoded protein is CASTPTQGNNQPQHF.

The genes are TRBV5-1 and TRBJ2-6, with D maybe TRBD2 (6 bases). V lost 3 bases to trimming and J lost 0 bases, with 13 bases between them. Germline CDR1 reads SGHRS; CDR2 reads YFSETQ. The CDR3 is 17 residues long. CDR3 bases: TGCGCCAGCAGCTCGGAGTTCGGGGGCTCTGGGGCCAACGTCCTGACTTTC. Translation gives CASSSEFGGSGANVLTF.

Note on this clone: Other nucleotide sequences in the sample specify the same CDR3. The chain couples TRBV6-5 to TRBJ2-7, with 13 positions matching TRBD2. The CDR3 contains 14 residues. In germline, CDR1 is MNHEY, CDR2 SVGAGI. The V segment lost 3 bases and the J segment 7 bases; nucleotides outside the gene matches: 3. The CDR3 DNA sequence: TGTGCCAGCAGTTATTTGGGACTAGCGGGAGAGCAGTACTTC. Translated, it gives CASSYLGLAGEQYF.

V usage is TRBV28 and J usage is TRBJ1-4; weak D call: TRBD1 (5 bases). Germline V gene lookup returns CDR1 MDHEN and CDR2 SYDVKM. The V end was cut by 5 bases, the J end by 6 bases, with 13 bases between. The CDR3 covers 14 residues. CDR3 amino acids: CASSAAGGDEKLFF. The CDR3 region has the DNA TGTGCCAGCAGTGCTGCGGGGGGAGATGAAAAACTGTTTTTT.

This chain links TRBV20-1 with TRBJ2-7; D is possibly TRBD2 (5 bases). There are 11 residues in the CDR3. V lost 5 bases and J 6 bases, leaving 11 bases between the germline ends. Germline lookup yields CDR1 DFQATT and CDR2 SNEGSKA (reference sequence). In DNA form, the CDR3 reads TGCAGTGCTGCGGGCTTCAGCGAGCAGTACTTC. Translation gives CSAAGFSEQYF.

This clone was picked up one time. The V call is TRBV21-1, the J call TRBJ2-3; the table names TRBD1, a call not compared with the DNA. TRBV21-1 is described as a pseudogene. This CDR3 has 23 amino acids. The CDR3: CASSSPGTGPSRPGSEATDTQYF. CDR3 coding DNA: TGTGCCAGCAGCAGCCCCGGGACAGGACCTTCCCGCCCGGGCTCGGAGGCCACAGATACGCAGTATTTT.

The gene calls are TRBV11-3 and TRBJ1-1; 7 bases are shared with TRBD1. Looked up from germline, CDR1 is SGHNT and CDR2 is YENEEA. V was clipped by 7 bases and J by 1 base; unmatched bases: 3. The CDR3 loop spans 13 amino acids. For the CDR3, the DNA is TGTGCCAGCATGGGACAGCAGAACACTGAAGCTTTCTTT. Translating gives CASMGQQNTEAFF.

The chain employs TRBV5-4 and TRBJ2-5; tentatively, D is TRBD2 (5 bases). Looked up from germline, CDR1 is SGHNT and CDR2 is YYREEE (reference sequence). The CDR3 runs 12 residues. V lost 4 bases to trimming and J lost 4 bases, with 8 bases between them. In nucleotides, the CDR3 is TGTGCCAGCAGCCTCGAGGGAGAGACCCAGTACTTC. Translated, it gives CASSLEGETQYF. The full variable domain, its missing parts supplied by reference TRBV5-4 and TRBJ2-5, is ETGVTQSPTHLIKTRGQQVTLRCSSQSGHNTVSWYQQALGQGPQFIFQYYREEENGRGNFPPRFSGLQFPNYSSELNVNALELDDSALYLCASSLEGETQYFGPGTRLLVL.

This sequence joins TRBV23-1 and TRBJ2-5; 10 positions match TRBD2. TRBV23-1 is treated as an ORF (open reading frame) with a function not yet certain. Trimming removed 10 bases from V and 4 bases from J; junction bases left unmatched: 15. The CDR3 is 16 residues long. As DNA, the CDR3 is TGCGCCACCCTCCCGACCGGGACTAGCGAGGGAGAGACCCAGTACTTC. Translating it yields CATLPTGTSEGETQYF.